This T cell receptor beta chain was sequenced in a study of T cells after yellow fever vaccination. In TCRdb, the 5' RACE reads were re-called with MiXCR into one record per CDR3 protein. The profile covers a few hundred thousand distinct CDR3 sequences, with around 5.2% appearing a single time and roughly 3.3% taken by the ten largest. Trimming shortened V by 0 bases and J by 4 bases, and 9 bases separated the two germline ends. Germline assignment: CDR1 KGHSH and CDR2 LQKENI. The CDR3 runs to 14 residues. The genes are TRBV18 and TRBJ1-2; D is ambiguous. The starting material was CD4+ T cells sorted from PBMCs, obtained on the day of the yellow fever booster vaccination. The receptor was derived from a man aged 18 to 29 who received the YFV17D yellow fever vaccine. Written as DNA, the CDR3 is TGTGCCAGCTCACCACCAAAGGGTTTCTATGGCTACACCTTC. Residues: CASSPPKGFYGYTF.